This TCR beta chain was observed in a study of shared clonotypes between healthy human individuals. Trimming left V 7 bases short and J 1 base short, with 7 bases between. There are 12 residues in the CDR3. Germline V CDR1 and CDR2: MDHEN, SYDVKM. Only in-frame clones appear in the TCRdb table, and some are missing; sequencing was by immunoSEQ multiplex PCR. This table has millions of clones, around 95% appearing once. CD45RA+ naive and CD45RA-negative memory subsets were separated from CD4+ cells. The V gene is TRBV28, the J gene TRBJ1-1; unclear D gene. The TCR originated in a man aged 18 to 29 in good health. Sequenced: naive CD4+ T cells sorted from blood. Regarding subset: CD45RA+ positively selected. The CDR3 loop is CASTVRNTEAFF. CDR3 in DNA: TGTGCCAGCACAGTCAGGAACACTGAAGCTTTCTTT.